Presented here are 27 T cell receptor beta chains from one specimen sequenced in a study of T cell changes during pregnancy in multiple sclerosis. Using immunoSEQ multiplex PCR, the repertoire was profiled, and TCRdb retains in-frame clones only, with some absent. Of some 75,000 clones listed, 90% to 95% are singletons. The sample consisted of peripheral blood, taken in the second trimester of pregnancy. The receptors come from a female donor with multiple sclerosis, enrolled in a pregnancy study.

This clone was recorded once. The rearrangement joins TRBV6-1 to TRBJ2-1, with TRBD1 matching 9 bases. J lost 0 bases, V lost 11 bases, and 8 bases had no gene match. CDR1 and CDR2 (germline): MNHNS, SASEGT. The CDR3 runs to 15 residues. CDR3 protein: CAAQGAGRSYNEQFF. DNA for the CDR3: TGTGCCGCACAGGGGGCCGGCCGCTCCTACAATGAGCAGTTCTTC.

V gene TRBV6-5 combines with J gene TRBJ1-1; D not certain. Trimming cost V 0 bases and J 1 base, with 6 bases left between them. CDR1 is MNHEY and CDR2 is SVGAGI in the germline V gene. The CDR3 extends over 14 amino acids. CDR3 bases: TGTGCCAGCAGTTACTCGGTCAGGAACACTGAAGCTTTCTTT. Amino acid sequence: CASSYSVRNTEAFF.

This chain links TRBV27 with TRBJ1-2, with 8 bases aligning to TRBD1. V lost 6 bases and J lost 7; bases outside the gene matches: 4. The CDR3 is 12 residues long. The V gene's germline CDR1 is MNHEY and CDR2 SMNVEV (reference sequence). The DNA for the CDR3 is TGTGCCAGCAGGCAGGGGGCGGGTGGCTACACCTTC. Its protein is CASRQGAGGYTF.

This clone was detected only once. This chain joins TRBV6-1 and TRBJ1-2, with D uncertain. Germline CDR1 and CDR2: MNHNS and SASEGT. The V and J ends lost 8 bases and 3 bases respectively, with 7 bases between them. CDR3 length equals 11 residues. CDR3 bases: TGTGCCAGCGGGCAGCACTATGGCTACACCTTC. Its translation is CASGQHYGYTF.

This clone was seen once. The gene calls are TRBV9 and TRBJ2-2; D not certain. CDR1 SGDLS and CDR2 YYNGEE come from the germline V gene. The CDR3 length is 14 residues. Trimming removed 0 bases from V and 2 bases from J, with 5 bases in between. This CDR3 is CASSVVQNTGELFF. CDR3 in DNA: TGTGCCAGCAGCGTAGTACAAAACACCGGGGAGCTGTTTTTT.

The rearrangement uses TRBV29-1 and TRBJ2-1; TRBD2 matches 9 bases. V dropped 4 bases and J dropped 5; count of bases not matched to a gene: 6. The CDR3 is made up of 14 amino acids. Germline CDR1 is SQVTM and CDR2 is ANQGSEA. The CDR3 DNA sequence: TGCAGCGTTGTAGGTCTAGCGGGACACAATGAGCAGTTCTTC. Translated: CSVVGLAGHNEQFF.

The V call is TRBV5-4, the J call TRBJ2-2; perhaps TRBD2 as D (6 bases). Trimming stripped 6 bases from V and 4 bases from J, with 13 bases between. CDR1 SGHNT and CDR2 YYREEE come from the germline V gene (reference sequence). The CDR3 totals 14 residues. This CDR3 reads CASKRAGPTGELFF. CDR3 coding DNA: TGTGCCAGCAAGAGAGCGGGTCCCACCGGGGAGCTGTTTTTT.

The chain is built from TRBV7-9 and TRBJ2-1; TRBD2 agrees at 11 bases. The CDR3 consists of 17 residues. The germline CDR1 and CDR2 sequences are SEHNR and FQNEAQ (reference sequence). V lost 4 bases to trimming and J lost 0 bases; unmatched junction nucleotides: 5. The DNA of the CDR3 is TGTGCCAGCAGCTCCGGACTAGCGGGTAGCTCCTACAATGAGCAGTTCTTC. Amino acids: CASSSGLAGSSYNEQFF.

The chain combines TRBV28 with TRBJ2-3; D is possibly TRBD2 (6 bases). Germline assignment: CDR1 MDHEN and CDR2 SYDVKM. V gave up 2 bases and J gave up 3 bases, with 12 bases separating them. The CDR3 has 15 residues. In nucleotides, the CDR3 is TGTGCCAGCAGTTTACGCGGGGCGTGGACAGATACGCAGTATTTT. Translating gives CASSLRGAWTDTQYF.

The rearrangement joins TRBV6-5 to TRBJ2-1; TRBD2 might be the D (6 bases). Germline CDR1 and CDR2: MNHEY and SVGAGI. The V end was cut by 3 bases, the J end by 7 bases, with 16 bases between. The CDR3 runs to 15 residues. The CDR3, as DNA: TGTGCCAGCAGTTATTCGGCGGGAATGGGGAATGAGCAGTTCTTC. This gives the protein CASSYSAGMGNEQFF.

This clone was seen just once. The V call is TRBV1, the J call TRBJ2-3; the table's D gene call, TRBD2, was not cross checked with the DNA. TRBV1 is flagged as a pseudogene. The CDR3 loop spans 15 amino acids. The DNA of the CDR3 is TGCACCAGCAGCCACAAGGGGACTAGCGGGAGGTCGCAGTATTTT. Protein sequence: CTSSHKGTSGRSQYF.

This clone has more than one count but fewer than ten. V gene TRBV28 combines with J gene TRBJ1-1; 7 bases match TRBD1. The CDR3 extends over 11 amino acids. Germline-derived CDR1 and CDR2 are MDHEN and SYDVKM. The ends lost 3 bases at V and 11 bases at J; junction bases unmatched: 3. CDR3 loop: CASSFKGAAFF. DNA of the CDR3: TGTGCCAGCAGTTTTAAGGGGGCGGCTTTCTTT.

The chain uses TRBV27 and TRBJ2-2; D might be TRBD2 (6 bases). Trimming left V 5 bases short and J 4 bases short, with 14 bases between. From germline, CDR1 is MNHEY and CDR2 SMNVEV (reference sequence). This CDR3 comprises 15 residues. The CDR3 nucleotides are TGTGCCAGCAGTCTGACTTCTAGCGCCACCGGGGAGCTGTTTTTT. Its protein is CASSLTSSATGELFF.

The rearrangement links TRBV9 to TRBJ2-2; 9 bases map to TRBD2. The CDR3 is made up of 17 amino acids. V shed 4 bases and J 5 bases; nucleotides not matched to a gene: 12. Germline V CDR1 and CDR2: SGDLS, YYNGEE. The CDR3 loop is CASSLRGASGITGELFF. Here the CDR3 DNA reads TGTGCCAGCAGCCTCCGGGGTGCTAGCGGGATAACCGGGGAGCTGTTTTTT.

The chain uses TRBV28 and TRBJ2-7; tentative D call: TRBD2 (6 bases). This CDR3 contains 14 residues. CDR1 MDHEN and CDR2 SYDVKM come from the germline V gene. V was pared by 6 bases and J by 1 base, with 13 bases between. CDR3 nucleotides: TGTGCCAGCAGGCGGGACGGGGCTTCCTACGAGCAGTACTTC. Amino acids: CASRRDGASYEQYF.

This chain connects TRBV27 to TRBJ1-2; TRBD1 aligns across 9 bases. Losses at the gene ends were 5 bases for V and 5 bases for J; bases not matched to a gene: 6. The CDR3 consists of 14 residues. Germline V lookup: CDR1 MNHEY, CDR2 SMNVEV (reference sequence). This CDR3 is CASSGRGTGYGYTF. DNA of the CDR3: TGTGCCAGCAGTGGCCGAGGGACAGGGTATGGCTACACCTTC.

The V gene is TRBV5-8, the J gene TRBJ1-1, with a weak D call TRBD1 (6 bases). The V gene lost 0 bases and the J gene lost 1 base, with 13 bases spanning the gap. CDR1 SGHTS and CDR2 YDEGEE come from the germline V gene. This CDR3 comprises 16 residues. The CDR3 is CASSLVGGARNTEAFF. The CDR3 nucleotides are TGTGCCAGCAGCTTGGTTGGGGGGGCCAGGAACACTGAAGCTTTCTTT.

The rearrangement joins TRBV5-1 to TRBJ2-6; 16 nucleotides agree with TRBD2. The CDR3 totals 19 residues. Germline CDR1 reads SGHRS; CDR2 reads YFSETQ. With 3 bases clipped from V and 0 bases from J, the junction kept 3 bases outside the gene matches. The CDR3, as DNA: TGCGCCAGCAGCTCGGGACTAGCGGGAGGGTACTCTGGGGCCAACGTCCTGACTTTC. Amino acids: CASSSGLAGGYSGANVLTF.

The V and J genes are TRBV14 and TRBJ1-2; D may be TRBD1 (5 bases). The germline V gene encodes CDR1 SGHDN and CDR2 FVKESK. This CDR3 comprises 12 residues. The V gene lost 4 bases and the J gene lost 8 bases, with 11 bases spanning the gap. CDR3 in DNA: TGTGCCAGCAGCCTAGGGGCGTCGGGCTACACCTTC. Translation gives CASSLGASGYTF.

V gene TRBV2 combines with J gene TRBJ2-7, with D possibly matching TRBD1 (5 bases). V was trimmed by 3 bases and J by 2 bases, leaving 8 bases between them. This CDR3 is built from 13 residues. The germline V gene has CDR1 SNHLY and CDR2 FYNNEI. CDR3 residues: CASSDTGPYEQYF. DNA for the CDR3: TGTGCCAGCAGTGATACAGGACCCTACGAGCAGTACTTC.

The CDR3 bases are TGCGCCAGCAGCTTGGAGTTTTCAGGGGCGAATGGCAAAAACATTCAGTACTTC. Translation: CASSLEFSGANGKNIQYF. The rearrangement links TRBV5-1 to TRBJ2-4; tentatively, D is TRBD1 (6 bases). The CDR3 length is 18 residues. Germline V CDR1 and CDR2: SGHRS, YFSETQ. With 0 bases removed from V and 3 bases from J, the gap between germline ends came to 19 bases.

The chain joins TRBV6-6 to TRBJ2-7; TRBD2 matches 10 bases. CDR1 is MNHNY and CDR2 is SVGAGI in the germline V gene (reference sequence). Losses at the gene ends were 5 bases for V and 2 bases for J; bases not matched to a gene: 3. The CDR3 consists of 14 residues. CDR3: CASSTGTSAYEQYF. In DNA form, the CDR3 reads TGTGCCAGCAGTACCGGGACTAGCGCCTACGAGCAGTACTTC.

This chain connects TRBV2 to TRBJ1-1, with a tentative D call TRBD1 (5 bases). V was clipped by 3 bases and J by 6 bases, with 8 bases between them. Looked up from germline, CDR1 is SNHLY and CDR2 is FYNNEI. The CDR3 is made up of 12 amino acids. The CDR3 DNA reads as TGTGCCAGCAGTGAGGGGGGGGCTGAAGCTTTCTTT. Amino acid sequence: CASSEGGAEAFF. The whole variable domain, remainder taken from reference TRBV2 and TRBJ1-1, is EPEVTQTPSHQVTQMGQEVILRCVPISNHLYFYWYRQILGQKVEFLVSFYNNEISEKSEIFDDQFSVERPDGSNFTLKIRSTKLEDSAMYFCASSEGGAEAFFGQGTRLTVV.

CDR3 residues: CASSFRGRQTGELFF. CDR3 bases: TGTGCCAGCAGTTTCAGGGGGCGTCAGACCGGGGAGCTGTTTTTT. This chain links TRBV28 with TRBJ2-2; TRBD1 aligns across 8 bases. The CDR3 runs to 15 residues. Germline lookup yields CDR1 MDHEN and CDR2 SYDVKM. J gave up 5 bases and V 3 bases, and 5 bases lay outside the gene matches.

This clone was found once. The CDR3 sequence is CASSPQKREGRTDTQYF. CDR3 sequence (DNA): TGTGCCAGCAGCCCCCAGAAGCGGGAGGGAAGAACAGATACGCAGTATTTT. The chain links TRBV11-1 to TRBJ2-3; 10 bases align to TRBD2. The CDR3 loop spans 17 amino acids. After removal of 5 bases from V and 3 bases from J, the junction contained 11 bases not matched to a gene. Germline CDR1 reads SGHAT; CDR2 reads FQDESV (reference sequence).

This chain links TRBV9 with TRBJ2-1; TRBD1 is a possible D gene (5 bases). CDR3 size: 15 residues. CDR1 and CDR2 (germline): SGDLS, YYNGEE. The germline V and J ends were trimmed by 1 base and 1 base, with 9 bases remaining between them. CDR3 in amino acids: CASSVQGSSYNEQFF. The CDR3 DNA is TGTGCCAGCAGCGTACAGGGATCGTCCTACAATGAGCAGTTCTTC.

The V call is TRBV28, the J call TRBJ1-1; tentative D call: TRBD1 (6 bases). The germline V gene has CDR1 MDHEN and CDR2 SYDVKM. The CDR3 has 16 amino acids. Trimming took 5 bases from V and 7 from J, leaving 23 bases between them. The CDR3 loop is CASSTPRGGAFSEAFF. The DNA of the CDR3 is TGTGCCAGCAGTACACCTCGGGGGGGGGCATTTAGTGAAGCTTTCTTT.